The next 28 T cell receptor beta chains were all read from a single sample in a study of cytomegalovirus exposure and HLA in healthy donors. PCR employed 60 Vbeta and 13 Jbeta primers. Generated by immunoSEQ multiplex PCR, the TCRdb table keeps only in-frame clones and is missing some. Of about 130,000 clones in the sample, about three quarters were seen once. The sample consisted of PBMCs. The origin of the receptors is a man under 40 in good health and CMV-seronegative.

V gene TRBV29-1 combines with J gene TRBJ2-7; 7 bases agree with TRBD1. The germline V gene encodes CDR1 SQVTM and CDR2 ANQGSEA. The trim removed 4 bases at V and 3 bases at J, leaving 3 bases unmatched. CDR3 size: 12 residues. For the CDR3, the DNA is TGCAGCGTTGTTCAGGGGGTCTACGAGCAGTACTTC. Translation gives CSVVQGVYEQYF.

The chain joins TRBV5-5 to TRBJ2-5; 7 positions agree with TRBD1. The CDR3 contains 15 residues. The trim removed 0 bases at V and 3 bases at J, leaving 5 bases unmatched. CDR1 is SGHKS and CDR2 is YYEKEE in the germline V gene (reference sequence). CDR3 in DNA: TGTGCCAGCAGCTTGGGATGGGACAGAAAAGAGACCCAGTACTTC. Encoded protein: CASSLGWDRKETQYF.

J is TRBJ1-2 and V is TRBV6-1; 7 nucleotides align to TRBD1. The CDR3 is 13 amino acids. The V and J ends lost 11 bases and 6 bases, in that order; junction bases with no gene match: 12. Germline-derived CDR1 and CDR2 are MNHNS and SASEGT. The chain's CDR3 is CALTDRMGDGYTF. Here the CDR3 DNA reads TGTGCCCTGACGGACAGGATGGGGGATGGCTACACCTTC.

This chain connects TRBV28 to TRBJ2-3, with no clear D. Germline CDR1 and CDR2: MDHEN and SYDVKM. Trimming took off 3 bases at V and 0 bases at J, with 13 bases between the two ends. This CDR3 has 16 amino acids. The CDR3 DNA reads as TGTGCCAGCAGTTTTGAGCGACCCCCTAGCACAGATACGCAGTATTTT. This codes for CASSFERPPSTDTQYF.

The rearrangement uses TRBV18 and TRBJ2-5; unclear D gene. Trimming shortened V by 0 bases and J by 4 bases, and 3 bases separated the two germline ends. The CDR3 spans 12 residues. Germline V gene sequence: CDR1 KGHSH, CDR2 LQKENI. CDR3 region: CASSPPRETQYF. The CDR3 DNA is TGTGCCAGCTCACCACCCAGAGAGACCCAGTACTTC. The full variable domain, completed using reference TRBV18 and TRBJ2-5, is NAGVMQNPRHLVRRRGQEARLRCSPMKGHSHVYWYRQLPEEGLKFMVYLQKENIIDESGMPKERFSAEFPKEGPSILRIQQVVRGDSAAYFCASSPPRETQYFGPGTRLLVL.

This rearrangement joins TRBV5-1 to TRBJ2-2; 8 bases align to TRBD1. The V segment lost 6 bases and the J segment 4 bases; nucleotides outside the gene matches: 5. CDR1 is SGHRS and CDR2 is YFSETQ in the germline V gene. The CDR3 has 14 amino acids. CDR3 protein: CASTPGGSTGELFF. The CDR3 coding sequence is TGCGCCAGCACCCCAGGGGGCTCCACCGGGGAGCTGTTTTTT.

The V and J genes are TRBV6-6 and TRBJ1-2; no clear D gene. V lost 3 bases and J 6 bases, leaving 14 bases between the germline ends. The germline V gene has CDR1 MNHNY and CDR2 SVGAGI (reference sequence). This CDR3 contains 14 residues. In DNA form, the CDR3 reads TGTGCCAGCAGTTATTTCGGGGAAGTGAATGGCTACACCTTC. Protein sequence: CASSYFGEVNGYTF.

The CDR3, as DNA: TGTGCCAGCAGCCCTGACAGGGGTCAGCCCCAGCATTTT. The encoded protein is CASSPDRGQPQHF. J is TRBJ1-5 and V is TRBV7-9; 8 bases are shared with TRBD1. Germline CDR1 is SEHNR and CDR2 is FQNEAQ (reference sequence). The CDR3 has 13 residues. J lost 6 bases, V lost 5 bases, and 3 bases had no gene match.

The rearrangement joins TRBV14 to TRBJ2-5, with 8 bases fitting TRBD2. CDR1 and CDR2 (germline): SGHDN, FVKESK. The CDR3 has 17 residues. V dropped 4 bases and J dropped 5; count of bases not matched to a gene: 15. The CDR3 reads CASSPGLAGLRWETQYF. CDR3 in DNA: TGTGCCAGCAGCCCTGGGTTAGCGGGGTTGAGATGGGAGACCCAGTACTTC.

This clone has just a few counts. This chain links TRBV5-1 with TRBJ2-7; 7 bases fit TRBD1. The CDR3 is made up of 14 amino acids. Germline CDR1 reads SGHRS; CDR2 reads YFSETQ. The J segment lost 2 bases and the V segment lost 0 bases, leaving 2 bases of the junction unmatched. The CDR3 reads CASSLGDSPYEQYF. CDR3 DNA sequence: TGCGCCAGCAGCTTGGGGGACAGTCCCTACGAGCAGTACTTC.

The J gene is TRBJ1-1, the V gene TRBV4-1; D remains ambiguous. Trimming took off 0 bases at V and 7 bases at J, with 15 bases between the two ends. The V gene's germline CDR1 is MGHRA and CDR2 YSYEKL. The CDR3 is made up of 15 amino acids. CDR3 region: CASSQDLERGNEAFF. CDR3 DNA sequence: TGCGCCAGCAGCCAAGACTTAGAACGGGGAAATGAAGCTTTCTTT.

J is TRBJ2-3 and V is TRBV4-1, with 8 bases matching TRBD2. Per the germline V gene, CDR1 is MGHRA and CDR2 is YSYEKL. This CDR3 contains 17 residues. V lost 0 bases, J lost 4 bases, and 9 bases stayed unmatched. The CDR3 sequence: CASSQDKASGLADTQYF. The CDR3 bases are TGCGCCAGCAGCCAAGATAAAGCTAGCGGGTTGGCAGATACGCAGTATTTT.

As to this clone: One end of the junction varies from germline; a read error may be responsible. This sequence joins TRBV7-9 and TRBJ1-2; the D is unclear. Germline V gene lookup returns CDR1 SEHNR and CDR2 FQNEAQ (reference sequence). The CDR3 length is 11 residues. CDR3 nucleotide sequence: TGTTCCAGCAGCTTGGAGGTTGGCTACACCTTC. Amino acids: CSSSLEVGYTF.

The chain recombines TRBV6-5 with TRBJ2-7; 13 bases agree with TRBD2. V lost 6 bases to trimming and J lost 3 bases; unmatched junction nucleotides: 5. The CDR3 is 15 amino acids. CDR1 is MNHEY and CDR2 is SVGAGI in the germline V gene. DNA of the CDR3: TGTGCCAGCAGCCGGGGACTAGCGGGGAGCTACGAGCAGTACTTC. It specifies CASSRGLAGSYEQYF.

This rearrangement joins TRBV14 to TRBJ2-5, with a weak D call TRBD2 (6 bases). Germline CDR1 SGHDN, CDR2 FVKESK. CDR3 length: 17 amino acids. Trimming took off 1 base at V and 4 bases at J, with 19 bases between the two ends. DNA for the CDR3: TGTGCCAGCAGCCAAGGCCCGGGATCTAGCGTGGCAGAGACCCAGTACTTC. It is translated as CASSQGPGSSVAETQYF.

The genes are TRBV2 and TRBJ1-2; D is unresolved. V dropped 4 bases and J dropped 2 bases, with 14 bases sitting between them. Germline V gene sequence: CDR1 SNHLY, CDR2 FYNNEI. The CDR3 runs to 15 residues. In DNA form, the CDR3 reads TGTGCCAGCAGTGTGGTGCAGCGAGAAAACTATGGCTACACCTTC. It is translated as CASSVVQRENYGYTF. Full variable domain (remainder filled in from reference TRBV2 and TRBJ1-2): EPEVTQTPSHQVTQMGQEVILRCVPISNHLYFYWYRQILGQKVEFLVSFYNNEISEKSEIFDDQFSVERPDGSNFTLKIRSTKLEDSAMYFCASSVVQRENYGYTFGSGTRLTVV.

This chain links TRBV7-9 with TRBJ1-1, with D tentatively TRBD1 (6 bases). The V gene lost 5 bases and the J gene lost 7 bases, with 11 bases spanning the gap. Germline V gives CDR1 SEHNR, CDR2 FQNEAQ (reference sequence). The CDR3 spans 12 residues. Here the CDR3 reads CASSRRQDEAFF. CDR3 nucleotide sequence: TGTGCCAGCAGCCGAAGACAGGATGAAGCTTTCTTT.

This clone was counted between two and nine times. This CDR3 reads CAIMARGGLTGELFF. CDR3 in DNA: TGTGCCATCATGGCGCGGGGGGGGCTCACCGGGGAGCTGTTTTTT. V is TRBV10-3 and J is TRBJ2-2; TRBD2 agrees at 9 bases. Per the germline V gene, CDR1 is ENHRY and CDR2 is SYGVKD. V shed 7 bases and J 4 bases; nucleotides not matched to a gene: 7. The CDR3 covers 15 residues.

The chain couples TRBV2 to TRBJ1-4; tentatively, D is TRBD1 (6 bases). The CDR3 sequence is 14 residues long. V was clipped by 0 bases and J by 10 bases, with 12 bases between them. Germline assignment: CDR1 SNHLY and CDR2 FYNNEI. Here the CDR3 reads CASSEAGGRGKLFF. In nucleotides, the CDR3 is TGTGCCAGCAGTGAAGCAGGGGGGAGGGGAAAACTGTTTTTT.

V gene TRBV7-8 combines with J gene TRBJ2-1, with TRBD2 matching over 10 bases. The CDR3 has 15 residues. Trimming cost V 5 bases and J 6 bases; bases outside gene matches: 7. The germline CDR1 and CDR2 sequences are SGHVS and FQNEAQ. The CDR3 reads CASSLPAGGPNEQFF. The CDR3 coding sequence is TGTGCCAGCAGCCTCCCAGCGGGGGGGCCCAATGAGCAGTTCTTC.

The J gene is TRBJ2-3, the V gene TRBV20-1; D unclear. This CDR3 contains 11 residues. Germline assignment: CDR1 DFQATT and CDR2 SNEGSKA (reference sequence). Trimming left V 5 bases short and J 6 bases short, with 9 bases between. Here the CDR3 DNA reads TGCAGTGCTGCAATAGAGGATACGCAGTATTTT. Its translation is CSAAIEDTQYF.

This clone was detected a few times. The CDR3 region is CASSPTGGGSEAFF. The CDR3, as DNA: TGTGCCAGCAGCCCTACAGGGGGCGGCTCTGAAGCTTTCTTT. This chain joins TRBV5-4 and TRBJ1-1; TRBD1 matches at 9 bases. The CDR3 is 14 amino acids. Unmatched junction bases numbered 7, after V lost 4 bases and J lost 6 bases. CDR1 and CDR2 (germline): SGHNT, YYREEE (reference sequence).

The J gene is TRBJ1-5, the V gene TRBV28; no reliable D call. The V gene lost 8 bases and the J gene lost 0 bases, with 14 bases spanning the gap. CDR3 length: 15 amino acids. Per germline, CDR1 MDHEN and CDR2 SYDVKM. CDR3 loop: CASRPSGFSNQPQHF. The CDR3 DNA reads TGTGCCAGCCGACCTTCGGGATTTAGCAATCAGCCCCAGCATTTT.

Only one count was recorded for this clone. This chain joins TRBV10-3 and TRBJ1-1; D is unresolved. The germline V gene encodes CDR1 ENHRY and CDR2 SYGVKD. V was cut by 2 bases and J by 1 base, with 11 bases left in between. This CDR3 has 15 amino acids. DNA for the CDR3: TGTGCCATCAGTGAGGCTCATTCTAGGAACACTGAAGCTTTCTTT. This translates into CAISEAHSRNTEAFF.

This chain joins TRBV28 and TRBJ2-1; possibly TRBD2 for D (5 bases). Trimming left V 7 bases short and J 10 bases short, with 20 bases between. There are 14 residues in the CDR3. CDR1 is MDHEN, CDR2 SYDVKM, per germline. The CDR3: CASTLDSFPAEQFF. CDR3 sequence (DNA): TGTGCCAGCACCTTGGACTCTTTCCCGGCGGAGCAGTTCTTC.

The V call is TRBV20-1, the J call TRBJ2-7; 7 bases align to TRBD1. V dropped 7 bases and J dropped 3; count of bases not matched to a gene: 3. From germline, CDR1 is DFQATT and CDR2 SNEGSKA (reference sequence). CDR3 length: 11 residues. The chain's CDR3 is CSGWDSYEQYF. DNA of the CDR3: TGCAGTGGCTGGGACAGCTACGAGCAGTACTTC.

This clone was observed once. DNA of the CDR3: TGTGCCAGCAGTGAAGTGAGGGGGCGAGACTATGGCTACACCTTC. Its translation is CASSEVRGRDYGYTF. The V call is TRBV2, the J call TRBJ1-2; 7 nucleotides agree with TRBD1. The CDR3 is 15 amino acids. Germline V gene data show CDR1 as SNHLY and CDR2 as FYNNEI. Germline trimming cut 1 base from V and 3 bases from J; bases unmatched to any gene: 5.

V usage is TRBV27 and J usage is TRBJ2-7, with 7 bases matching TRBD2. V dropped 3 bases and J dropped 2; count of bases not matched to a gene: 4. The CDR3 spans 14 residues. Germline CDR1 is MNHEY and CDR2 is SMNVEV (reference sequence). CDR3 sequence: CASSFGGGAYEQYF. As DNA, the CDR3 is TGTGCCAGCAGTTTCGGTGGGGGGGCCTACGAGCAGTACTTC.